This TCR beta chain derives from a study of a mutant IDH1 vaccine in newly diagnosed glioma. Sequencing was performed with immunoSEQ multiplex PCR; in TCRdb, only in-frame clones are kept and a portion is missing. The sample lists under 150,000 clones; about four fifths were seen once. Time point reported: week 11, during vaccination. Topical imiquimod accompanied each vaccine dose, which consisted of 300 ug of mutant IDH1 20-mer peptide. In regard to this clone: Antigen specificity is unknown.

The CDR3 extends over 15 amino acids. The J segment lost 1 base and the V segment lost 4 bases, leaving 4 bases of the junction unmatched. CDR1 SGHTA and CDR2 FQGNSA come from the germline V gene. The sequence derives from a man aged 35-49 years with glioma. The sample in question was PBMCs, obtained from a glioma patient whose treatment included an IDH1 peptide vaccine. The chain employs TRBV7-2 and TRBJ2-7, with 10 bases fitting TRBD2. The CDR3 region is CASSWGSGGSYEQYF. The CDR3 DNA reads TGTGCCAGCAGCTGGGGTAGCGGGGGGTCCTACGAGCAGTACTTC. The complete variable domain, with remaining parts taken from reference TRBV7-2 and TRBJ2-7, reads GAGVSQSPSNKVTEKGKDVELRCDPISGHTALYWYRQSLGQGLEFLIYFQGNSAPDKSGLPSDRFSAERTGGSVSTLTIQRTQQEDSAVYLCASSWGSGGSYEQYFGPGTRLTVT.